Listed below are T cell receptor beta chains from one sample, sequenced in a study of identical twins. TCRdb re-analysed the 5' RACE reads in MiXCR, keeping a single row per CDR3 protein. Here the sample spans approximately 690,000 distinct CDR3 sequences, 6% to 6.5% being singletons. Sequences were obtained from naive T cells sorted from blood. These TCRs come from a man between 18 and 35 years old in good health. CDR3s include the opening cysteine and the closing phenylalanine or tryptophan.

CDR3: CAIRMGDSSYNEQFF
V: TRBV6-2/TRBV6-3
J: TRBJ2-1

CDR3: CATLKNTDTQYF
V: TRBV10-3
J: TRBJ2-3

CDR3: CASRAPGQQHEQYF
V: TRBV6-1
J: TRBJ2-7

CDR3: CASSQGLDRANQPQHF
V: TRBV4-3
J: TRBJ1-5

CDR3: CSASFPTGDTDTQYF
V: TRBV20-1
J: TRBJ2-3

CDR3: CSAGPSGRVPGEQYF
V: TRBV29-1
J: TRBJ2-7

CDR3: CAISESILAENTQYF
V: TRBV10-3
J: TRBJ2-3

CDR3: CASSVRGSSNEQFF
V: TRBV9
J: TRBJ2-1

CDR3: CASSRNGPPTFF
V: TRBV6-5
J: TRBJ2-1

CDR3: CASRSEGAGANVLTF
V: TRBV12-3/TRBV12-4
J: TRBJ2-6

CDR3: CASSLVDGSGYEQYF
V: TRBV5-1
J: TRBJ2-7

CDR3: CASSQRTGSGQPQHF
V: TRBV7-8
J: TRBJ1-5

CDR3: CATSRDWGGDTQYF
V: TRBV15
J: TRBJ2-3

CDR3: CASSQERLGLADTQYF
V: TRBV4-3
J: TRBJ2-3

CDR3: CASSPQGLYEQYF
V: TRBV7-9
J: TRBJ2-7

CDR3: CASSPTGTTAYEQYF
V: TRBV7-9
J: TRBJ2-7

CDR3: CASNKGLAGVSDTQYF
V: TRBV12-3/TRBV12-4
J: TRBJ2-3

CDR3: CASSQPTSGRYYEQFF
V: TRBV4-1
J: TRBJ2-1

CDR3: CASSSFGGELFF
V: TRBV7-2
J: TRBJ2-2

CDR3: CASSPSLQGEYNTEAYF
V: TRBV11-2
J: TRBJ1-1

CDR3: CSAQPGLGIGELFF
V: TRBV20-1
J: TRBJ2-2

CDR3: CASSLDRGNSPLHF
V: TRBV4-1
J: TRBJ1-6

CDR3: CASSFGATGNDYGYTF
V: TRBV5-1
J: TRBJ1-2

CDR3: CASSLAPFEQYF
V: TRBV12-3/TRBV12-4
J: TRBJ2-7

CDR3: CASSYRLAGRSFF
V: TRBV6-5
J: TRBJ2-1

CDR3: CASSLDRAFF
V: TRBV7-9
J: TRBJ1-1

CDR3: CASSLGQGAVGQYF
V: TRBV6-5
J: TRBJ2-7

CDR3: CASSPHRGSDEQFF
V: TRBV5-1
J: TRBJ2-1

CDR3: CASSVLAGGPDEQFF
V: TRBV9
J: TRBJ2-1

CDR3: CAIGTSTGELFF
V: TRBV10-3
J: TRBJ2-2

CDR3: CASKLTGGSYNEQFF
V: TRBV27
J: TRBJ2-1

CDR3: CASSATSYNEQFF
V: TRBV7-2
J: TRBJ2-1

CDR3: CSARDLKVNTEAFF
V: TRBV20-1
J: TRBJ1-1

CDR3: CASSQETWTVEKLFF
V: TRBV4-2
J: TRBJ1-4

CDR3: CASSLAGSSVDEQYF
V: TRBV13
J: TRBJ2-7

CDR3: CASSPGQPSGANVLTF
V: TRBV9
J: TRBJ2-6